These 25 T cell receptor beta chains were sequenced from one sample in a study of vaccination effects on CD4 cells after COVID-19 (dated by TCRdb to the early 2020s). Antigens of these TCRs are unknown. Libraries were made using the immunoSEQ multiplex PCR assay. As stored in TCRdb, this immuneACCESS dataset retains in-frame rearrangements with V and J assigned. A fraction of the clones does not appear; measured against another copy, unresolved V genes explain less than half of the discrepancy, and the remainder lacks a known reason. A total of around 30,000 clones appear in this sample, approximately 61% of them only once. The top ten hold around 28% of the sample. To identify antigen-specific CD4+ T cell clonotypes by their expansion, the ViraFEST assay first stimulated PBMC with viral peptide pools and then applied TCR sequencing. After approximately 11 days of culture, CD4+ T cells were isolated with the EasySep CD4+ T cell isolation kit.

This specimen consisted of CD4+ T cells from PBMCs cultured with HCoV-229E spike peptides, obtained before COVID-19 vaccination. The cell subset or site label on this specimen signifies: HCoV-229E spike overlapping peptide pool stimulation. Receptors were obtained from a human donor who received a COVID-19 vaccine.

J is TRBJ2-3 and V is TRBV3-1 (or the pseudogene TRBV3-2), with D unclear. CDR1 is LGHDT, CDR2 YNNKEL, per germline (reference sequence). V was trimmed by 1 base and J by 0 bases, leaving 11 bases between them. CDR3 length: 16 residues. This CDR3 is CASSQGKGLSTDTQYF. The CDR3, as DNA: TGTGCCAGCAGCCAAGGGAAGGGATTGAGCACAGATACGCAGTATTTT.

This clone has just a few counts. The rearrangement joins TRBV20-1 to TRBJ1-6, with TRBD1 identical over 8 bases. The CDR3 length is 14 residues. The V and J ends lost 3 bases and 7 bases, in that order; junction bases with no gene match: 5. Germline CDR1 DFQATT, CDR2 SNEGSKA (reference sequence). Here the CDR3 DNA reads TGCAGTGCTAGTACCCCAGGGGGCAATTCACCCCTCCACTTT. It specifies CSASTPGGNSPLHF.

This rearrangement joins TRBV11-2 to TRBJ1-1; tentative D call: TRBD1 (6 bases). Germline CDR1 and CDR2: SGHAT and FQNNGV. This CDR3 spans 14 amino acids. V lost 0 bases and J 4 bases, leaving 9 bases between the germline ends. The CDR3 is CASSLDRGGTEAFF. The DNA for the CDR3 is TGTGCCAGCAGCTTAGACAGGGGCGGCACTGAAGCTTTCTTT.

The chain couples TRBV25-1 to TRBJ2-1, with unresolved D. Trimming left V 4 bases short and J 4 bases short, with 14 bases between. Germline CDR1 and CDR2: MGHDK and SYGVNS. The CDR3 sequence is 15 residues long. CDR3 nucleotide sequence: TGTGCCAGCAGTGCTCAAACGTTCAGGTACAATGAGCAGTTCTTC. Translated, it gives CASSAQTFRYNEQFF.

The gene calls are TRBV5-1 and TRBJ1-1; TRBD1 matches 8 bases. Trimming took 0 bases from V and 4 from J; bases not matched to a gene: 5. The CDR3 totals 15 residues. Germline CDR1 is SGHRS and CDR2 is YFSETQ. The CDR3 loop is CASSLVTTGGTEAFF. In DNA, the CDR3 is TGCGCCAGCAGCTTGGTGACAACAGGGGGCACTGAAGCTTTCTTT.

The chain joins TRBV25-1 to TRBJ1-2; perhaps TRBD1 as D (5 bases). This CDR3 has 12 amino acids. Trimming cost V 4 bases and J 4 bases, with 7 bases left between them. Germline CDR1 and CDR2: MGHDK and SYGVNS. CDR3 in DNA: TGTGCCAGCAGTGGGGGCCTCTATGGCTACACCTTC. It yields the protein CASSGGLYGYTF.

The gene calls are TRBV7-6 and TRBJ2-5; maybe TRBD1 (7 bases). The V gene's germline CDR1 is SGHVS and CDR2 FNYEAQ. V lost 2 bases and J lost 1, with 11 bases in between. This CDR3 spans 15 amino acids. The chain's CDR3 is CASSLPGGLQETQYF. In nucleotides, the CDR3 is TGTGCCAGCAGCTTACCAGGGGGACTCCAAGAGACCCAGTACTTC.

V and J are TRBV4-2 and TRBJ2-3, with D possibly matching TRBD2 (6 bases). Germline values: CDR1 LGHNA, CDR2 YNFKEQ. There are 16 residues in the CDR3. V was shortened by 3 bases and J by 0 bases, with 13 bases between the two germline ends. The CDR3 region is CASSQSIAASTDTQYF. The CDR3 nucleotides read TGTGCCAGCAGCCAGAGCATAGCGGCCAGCACAGATACGCAGTATTTT.

The chain couples TRBV7-9 to TRBJ1-1; D may be TRBD1 (6 bases). Germline CDR1 reads SEHNR; CDR2 reads FQNEAQ (reference sequence). Trimming removed 7 bases from V and 4 bases from J, with 10 bases in between. The CDR3 length is 12 residues. CDR3 sequence: CASTTGITEAFF. CDR3 DNA: TGTGCCAGCACCACAGGGATCACTGAAGCTTTCTTT.

The V and J genes are TRBV3-1 (or the pseudogene TRBV3-2) and TRBJ1-1; D unclear. The CDR3 is 13 residues long. CDR1 and CDR2 from the germline V gene are LGHDT and YNNKEL (reference sequence). Trimming shortened V by 6 bases and J by 0 bases, and 8 bases separated the two germline ends. CDR3 amino acids: CASSGVLNTEAFF. For the CDR3, the DNA is TGTGCCAGCAGTGGGGTCTTGAACACTGAAGCTTTCTTT.

The chain is built from TRBV2 and TRBJ1-2; D perhaps matches TRBD1 (5 bases). CDR1 is SNHLY and CDR2 is FYNNEI in the germline V gene. The CDR3 extends over 13 amino acids. The V end lost 7 bases, the J end lost 5 bases, and 14 bases lay between the germline ends. The CDR3 loop reads CASKGTDDYGYTF. CDR3 coding DNA: TGTGCCAGCAAGGGGACGGACGATTATGGCTACACCTTC. The full variable domain, with the rest looked up from reference TRBV2 and TRBJ1-2, is EPEVTQTPSHQVTQMGQEVILRCVPISNHLYFYWYRQILGQKVEFLVSFYNNEISEKSEIFDDQFSVERPDGSNFTLKIRSTKLEDSAMYFCASKGTDDYGYTFGSGTRLTVV.

The chain combines TRBV15 with TRBJ1-5; D uncertain. The CDR3 is made up of 15 amino acids. Germline V lookup: CDR1 LNHNV, CDR2 YYDKDF (reference sequence). V was cut by 8 bases and J by 4 bases, with 18 bases left in between. The CDR3: CATGPFRGRNQPQHF. The CDR3 DNA sequence: TGTGCCACCGGACCATTCCGGGGAAGAAATCAGCCCCAGCATTTT.

The chain uses TRBV4-2 and TRBJ2-5, with D unclear. Germline V gene sequence: CDR1 LGHNA, CDR2 YNFKEQ. The germline V and J ends were trimmed by 0 bases and 8 bases, with 7 bases remaining between them. The CDR3 spans 12 residues. The CDR3: CASSQDVATQYF. The CDR3 DNA follows: TGTGCCAGCAGCCAAGATGTAGCCACCCAGTACTTC.

The V and J genes are TRBV5-6 and TRBJ1-1; TRBD1 is a possible D gene (5 bases). Germline-derived CDR1 and CDR2 are SGHDT and YYEEEE. CDR3 length: 15 amino acids. V lost 4 bases and J 3 bases, leaving 16 bases between the germline ends. The CDR3: CASSAAGTAHTEAFF. CDR3 DNA: TGTGCCAGCAGCGCCGCCGGGACCGCTCACACTGAAGCTTTCTTT.

CDR3 protein: CASSQERRKAFGSTPEQYF. The CDR3 DNA reads as TGTGCCAGCAGCCAAGAGCGCCGAAAGGCATTCGGGTCTACCCCCGAGCAGTACTTC. The V call is TRBV14, the J call TRBJ2-7, with D unresolved. CDR1 SGHDN and CDR2 FVKESK come from the germline V gene. The CDR3 is made up of 19 amino acids. V shed 0 bases and J shed 6 bases, with 27 bases lying between them.

V gene TRBV5-6 combines with J gene TRBJ2-5; D may match TRBD1 or TRBD2 (6 bases each). The length of the CDR3 is 16 residues. CDR1 is SGHDT, CDR2 YYEEEE, per germline. Trimming shortened V by 0 bases and J by 0 bases, and 12 bases separated the two germline ends. CDR3 region: CASSLVIGGYQETQYF. The CDR3 DNA sequence: TGTGCCAGCAGCTTGGTTATCGGGGGCTACCAAGAGACCCAGTACTTC.

A few counts support this clone. This chain joins TRBV11-3 and TRBJ1-5, with D possibly being TRBD1 (5 bases). The V gene lost 0 bases and the J gene lost 5 bases, with 17 bases spanning the gap. The CDR3 spans 17 residues. From germline, CDR1 is SGHNT and CDR2 YENEEA. The CDR3 sequence: CASSLDQRQGRDQPQHF. The CDR3 nucleotides read TGTGCCAGCAGCTTAGATCAACGGCAGGGAAGAGATCAGCCCCAGCATTTT.

This clone was detected only a few times. This rearrangement joins TRBV7-9 to TRBJ1-6; D not resolved. The CDR3 runs to 14 residues. CDR1 is SEHNR, CDR2 FQNEAQ, per germline (reference sequence). V was clipped by 1 base and J by 10 bases, with 11 bases between them. The CDR3 reads CASSLETLGSPLHF. For the CDR3, the DNA is TGTGCCAGCAGCTTAGAGACCTTAGGATCACCCCTCCACTTT.

The chain couples TRBV7-3 to TRBJ2-1; possibly TRBD1 for D (7 bases). The CDR3 loop spans 15 amino acids. CDR1 and CDR2 (germline): SGHTA, FQGTGA. Trimming shortened V by 2 bases and J by 7 bases, and 15 bases separated the two germline ends. CDR3 nucleotides: TGTGCCAGCAGCTTATCAGGGGGGCGAGTAAATGAGCAGTTCTTC. It is translated as CASSLSGGRVNEQFF.

About this clone: Other DNA sequences from this sample encode an identical CDR3 as well. The chain uses TRBV5-4 and TRBJ1-1, with unresolved D. The CDR3 length is 13 residues. Germline CDR1 reads SGHNT; CDR2 reads YYREEE (reference sequence). V lost 4 bases and J lost 2, with 9 bases in between. In DNA form, the CDR3 reads TGTGCCAGCAGCCCTGAACTTAACACTGAAGCTTTCTTT. Translating gives CASSPELNTEAFF. The whole variable domain, filled in from reference TRBV5-4 and TRBJ1-1, reads ETGVTQSPTHLIKTRGQQVTLRCSSQSGHNTVSWYQQALGQGPQFIFQYYREEENGRGNFPPRFSGLQFPNYSSELNVNALELDDSALYLCASSPELNTEAFFGQGTRLTVV.

The V and J genes are TRBV9 and TRBJ1-1, with D possibly TRBD1 on 6 matching bases. The CDR3 covers 14 residues. Germline V CDR1 and CDR2: SGDLS, YYNGEE. V was shortened by 2 bases and J by 0 bases, with 8 bases between the two germline ends. CDR3 sequence: CASSVDSLNTEAFF. As DNA, the CDR3 is TGTGCCAGCAGCGTGGACAGCCTGAACACTGAAGCTTTCTTT.

V is TRBV10-3 and J is TRBJ1-2; D is unresolved. V dropped 3 bases and J dropped 7 bases, with 18 bases sitting between them. The germline V gene has CDR1 ENHRY and CDR2 SYGVKD. CDR3 length: 15 residues. The CDR3 DNA follows: TGTGCCATCAGTGAAGTTTGGGGAGCGTCCGGTGGCTACACCTTC. Translation: CAISEVWGASGGYTF.

On this clone: Other nucleotide sequences in the sample specify the same CDR3. V gene TRBV11-2 combines with J gene TRBJ2-3, with D uncertain. The CDR3 is made up of 13 amino acids. Germline CDR1 reads SGHAT; CDR2 reads FQNNGV. Trimming left V 0 bases short and J 3 bases short, with 4 bases between. CDR3 loop: CASSLESTDTQYF. CDR3 in DNA: TGTGCCAGCAGCTTAGAAAGTACAGATACGCAGTATTTT.

The chain links TRBV28 to TRBJ2-4; perhaps TRBD1 as D (6 bases). The germline V gene has CDR1 MDHEN and CDR2 SYDVKM. Trimming stripped 4 bases from V and 2 bases from J, with 15 bases between. The CDR3 sequence is 16 residues long. DNA for the CDR3: TGTGCCAGCAGTTCTCAGGGGTCGGGAACCAAAAACATTCAGTACTTC. This sequence encodes CASSSQGSGTKNIQYF.

The chain joins TRBV11-3 to TRBJ2-1, with 10 bases fitting TRBD2. J gave up 3 bases and V 1 base, and 3 bases lay outside the gene matches. The germline V gene encodes CDR1 SGHNT and CDR2 YENEEA. CDR3 size: 16 residues. CDR3 in amino acids: CASSLVTSGVYNEQFF. CDR3 coding DNA: TGTGCCAGCAGCTTAGTTACTAGCGGGGTCTACAATGAGCAGTTCTTC.